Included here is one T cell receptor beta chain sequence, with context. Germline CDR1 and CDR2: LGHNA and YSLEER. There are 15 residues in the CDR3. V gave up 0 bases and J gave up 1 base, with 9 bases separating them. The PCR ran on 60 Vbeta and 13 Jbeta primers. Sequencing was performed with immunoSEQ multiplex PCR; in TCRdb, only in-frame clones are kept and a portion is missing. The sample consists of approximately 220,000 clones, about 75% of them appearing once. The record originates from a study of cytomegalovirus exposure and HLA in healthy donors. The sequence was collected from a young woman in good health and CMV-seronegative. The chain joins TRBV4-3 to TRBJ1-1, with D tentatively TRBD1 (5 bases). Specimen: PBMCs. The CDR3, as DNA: TGCGCCAGCAGCCAAGATCAGGGCCCGAACACTGAAGCTTTCTTT. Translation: CASSQDQGPNTEAFF.